This T cell receptor beta chain was observed in a study of technical replicates of blood from a few donors. Libraries were prepared by immunoSEQ multiplex PCR; TCRdb keeps only in-frame clonotypes and omits some of them. The data show 85,000 to 100,000 clones, under 97% seen once. V trimming: 1 base; J trimming: 3 bases; junction bases outside the gene matches: 13. The germline V gene encodes CDR1 SGHAT and CDR2 FQNNGV. This CDR3 contains 18 residues. The rearrangement links TRBV11-2 to TRBJ2-7; 9 nucleotides agree with TRBD2. The sequenced sample consisted of T cells isolated from PBMCs. The clonotype was recovered from a human donor in good health. As DNA, the CDR3 is TGTGCCAGCAGCTTAGCTGGTTCGCTCCTAGCGGGGCACTACGAGCAGTACTTC. Its protein product is CASSLAGSLLAGHYEQYF.